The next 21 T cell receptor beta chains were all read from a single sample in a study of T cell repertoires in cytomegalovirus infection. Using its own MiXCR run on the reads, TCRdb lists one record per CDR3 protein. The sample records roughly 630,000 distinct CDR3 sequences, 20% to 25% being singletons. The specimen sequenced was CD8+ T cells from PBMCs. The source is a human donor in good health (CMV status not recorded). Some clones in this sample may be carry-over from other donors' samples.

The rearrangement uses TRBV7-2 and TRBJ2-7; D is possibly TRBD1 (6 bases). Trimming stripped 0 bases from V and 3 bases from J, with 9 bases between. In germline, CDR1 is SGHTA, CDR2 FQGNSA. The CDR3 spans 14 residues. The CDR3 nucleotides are TGTGCCAGCAGCTTAGCGGTAGGGGGCTACGAGCAGTACGTC. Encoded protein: CASSLAVGGYEQYV.

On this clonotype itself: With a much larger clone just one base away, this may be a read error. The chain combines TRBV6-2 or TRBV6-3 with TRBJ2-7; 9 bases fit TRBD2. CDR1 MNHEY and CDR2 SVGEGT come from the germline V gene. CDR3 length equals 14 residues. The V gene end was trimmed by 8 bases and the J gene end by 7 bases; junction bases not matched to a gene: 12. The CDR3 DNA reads TGTGCCAGCCTTCCCGGCGGGGGGGCTGGAGAGCAGTACGTC. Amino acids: CASLPGGGAGEQYV.

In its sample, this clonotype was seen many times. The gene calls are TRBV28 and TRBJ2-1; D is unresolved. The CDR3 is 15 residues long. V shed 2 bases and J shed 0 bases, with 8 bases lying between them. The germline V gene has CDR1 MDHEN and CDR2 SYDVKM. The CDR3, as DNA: TGTGCCAGCAGTTTAAGGTCATCCTCCTACAATGAGCAGTTCTTC. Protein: CASSLRSSSYNEQFF.

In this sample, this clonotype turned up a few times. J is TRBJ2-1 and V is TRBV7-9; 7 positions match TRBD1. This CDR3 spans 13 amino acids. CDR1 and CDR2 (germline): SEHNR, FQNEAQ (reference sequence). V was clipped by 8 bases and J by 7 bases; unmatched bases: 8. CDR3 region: CASASTGLNEQFF. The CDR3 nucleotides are TGTGCCAGCGCTTCGACAGGGTTGAATGAGCAGTTCTTC.

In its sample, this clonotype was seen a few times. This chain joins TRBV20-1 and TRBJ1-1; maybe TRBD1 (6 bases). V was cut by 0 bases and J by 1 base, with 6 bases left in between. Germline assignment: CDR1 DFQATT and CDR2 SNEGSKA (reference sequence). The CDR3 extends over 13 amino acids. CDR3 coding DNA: TGCAGTGCTAGAGAACAGGGGAACACTGAAGCTTTCTTT. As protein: CSAREQGNTEAFF.

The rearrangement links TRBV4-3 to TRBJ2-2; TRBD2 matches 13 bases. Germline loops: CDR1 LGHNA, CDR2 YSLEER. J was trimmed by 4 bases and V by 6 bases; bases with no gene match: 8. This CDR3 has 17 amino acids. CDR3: CASRHGLAGALTGELFF. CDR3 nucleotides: TGCGCCAGCAGACACGGACTAGCGGGGGCCCTCACCGGGGAGCTGTTTTTT.

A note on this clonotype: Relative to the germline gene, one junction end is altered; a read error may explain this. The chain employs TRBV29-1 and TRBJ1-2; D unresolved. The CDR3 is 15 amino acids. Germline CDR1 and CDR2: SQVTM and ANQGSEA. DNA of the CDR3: TGCAGCGTTTCCTCGAGGCAGCCGTCTAACTATGACTACACCTTC. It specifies CSVSSRQPSNYDYTF.

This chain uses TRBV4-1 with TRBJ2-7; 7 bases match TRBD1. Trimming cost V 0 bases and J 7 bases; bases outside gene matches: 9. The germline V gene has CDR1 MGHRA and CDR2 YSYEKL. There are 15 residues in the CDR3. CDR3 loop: CASSQDVDRRWEQYV. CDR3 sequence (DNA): TGCGCCAGCAGCCAAGATGTGGACAGGCGGTGGGAGCAGTACGTC.

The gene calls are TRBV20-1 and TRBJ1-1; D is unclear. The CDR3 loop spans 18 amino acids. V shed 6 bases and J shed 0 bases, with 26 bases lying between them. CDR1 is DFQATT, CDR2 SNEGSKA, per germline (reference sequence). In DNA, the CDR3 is TGCAGTGCCACGCTTTGGGGTGGTGAGTCCATATTGAACACTGAAGCTTTCTTT. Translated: CSATLWGGESILNTEAFF.

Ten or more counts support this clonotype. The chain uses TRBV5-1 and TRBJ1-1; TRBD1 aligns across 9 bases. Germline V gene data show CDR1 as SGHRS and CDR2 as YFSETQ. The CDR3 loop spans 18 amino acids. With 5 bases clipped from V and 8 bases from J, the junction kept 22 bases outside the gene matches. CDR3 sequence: CASRAMRTGVISELEAFF. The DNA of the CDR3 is TGCGCCAGCAGAGCTATGAGGACAGGGGTGATCTCCGAACTAGAAGCTTTCTTT.

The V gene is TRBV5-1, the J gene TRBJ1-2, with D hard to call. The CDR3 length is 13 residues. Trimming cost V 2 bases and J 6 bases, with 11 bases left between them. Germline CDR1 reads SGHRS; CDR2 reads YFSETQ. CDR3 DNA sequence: TGCGCCAGCAGCTTCATGGACTGGGATGGCTACACCTTC. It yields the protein CASSFMDWDGYTF.

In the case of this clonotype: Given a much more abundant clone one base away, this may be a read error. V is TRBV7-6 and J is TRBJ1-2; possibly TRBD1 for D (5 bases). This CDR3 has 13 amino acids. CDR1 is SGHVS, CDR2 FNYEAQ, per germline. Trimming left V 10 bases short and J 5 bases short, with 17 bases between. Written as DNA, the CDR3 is TGTGCCAACAGGTCCCAGTCCTCTTATGGCTACACCTTC. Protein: CANRSQSSYGYTF.

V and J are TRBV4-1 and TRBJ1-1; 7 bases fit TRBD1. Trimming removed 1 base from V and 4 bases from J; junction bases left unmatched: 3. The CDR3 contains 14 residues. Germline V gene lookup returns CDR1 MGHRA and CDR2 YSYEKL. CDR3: CASSQAPGGTEAFF. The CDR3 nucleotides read TGCGCCAGCAGCCAAGCCCCAGGGGGCACTGAAGCTTTCTTT.

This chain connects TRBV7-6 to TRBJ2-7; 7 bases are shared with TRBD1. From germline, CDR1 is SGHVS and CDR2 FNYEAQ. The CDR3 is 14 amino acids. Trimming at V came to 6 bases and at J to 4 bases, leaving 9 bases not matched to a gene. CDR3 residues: CASRADRAAYEQYF. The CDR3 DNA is TGTGCCAGCAGGGCTGACAGGGCGGCTTACGAGCAGTACTTC.

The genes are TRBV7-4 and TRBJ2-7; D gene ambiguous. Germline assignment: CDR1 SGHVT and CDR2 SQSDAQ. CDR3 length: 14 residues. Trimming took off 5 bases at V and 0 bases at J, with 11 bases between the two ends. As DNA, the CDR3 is TGTGCCAGCAGCCCCCGAGCGAACTCCTACGAGCAGTACTTC. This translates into CASSPRANSYEQYF.

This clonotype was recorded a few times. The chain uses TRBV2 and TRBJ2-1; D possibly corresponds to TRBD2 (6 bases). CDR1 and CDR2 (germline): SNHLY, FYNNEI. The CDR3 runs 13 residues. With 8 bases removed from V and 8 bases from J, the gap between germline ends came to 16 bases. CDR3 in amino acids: CASSGLDVDEQFF. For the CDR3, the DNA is TGTGCCAGCTCGGGACTTGATGTGGATGAGCAGTTCTTC.

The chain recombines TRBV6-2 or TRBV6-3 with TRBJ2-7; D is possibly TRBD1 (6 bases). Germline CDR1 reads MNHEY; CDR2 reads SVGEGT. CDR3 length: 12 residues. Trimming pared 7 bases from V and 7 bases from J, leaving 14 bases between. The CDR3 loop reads CASTDSQWEQYV. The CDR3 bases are TGTGCCAGCACGGACAGTCAATGGGAGCAGTACGTC.

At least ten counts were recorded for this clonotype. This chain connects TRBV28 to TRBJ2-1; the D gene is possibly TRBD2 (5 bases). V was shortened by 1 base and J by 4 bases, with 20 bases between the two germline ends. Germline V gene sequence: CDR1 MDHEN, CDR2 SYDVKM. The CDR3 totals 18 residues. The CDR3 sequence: CASSLFPPRAGPYNEQFF. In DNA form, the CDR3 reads TGTGCCAGCAGTTTATTCCCCCCGAGGGCAGGCCCATACAATGAGCAGTTCTTC. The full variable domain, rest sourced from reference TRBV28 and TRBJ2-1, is DVKVTQSSRYLVKRTGEKVFLECVQDMDHENMFWYRQDPGLGLRLIYFSYDVKMKEKGDIPEGYSVSREKKERFSLILESASTNQTSMYLCASSLFPPRAGPYNEQFFGPGTRLTVL.

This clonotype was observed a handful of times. The CDR3 loop reads CASSVADRGNYGYTF. Here the CDR3 DNA reads TGTGCCAGCAGCGTAGCGGACAGGGGGAACTATGGCTACACCTTC. The rearrangement joins TRBV9 to TRBJ1-2; 10 bases map to TRBD1. In germline, CDR1 is SGDLS, CDR2 YYNGEE. V was clipped by 0 bases and J by 2 bases; unmatched bases: 1. The CDR3 has 15 amino acids. The entire variable domain, with the rest obtained from reference TRBV9 and TRBJ1-2, is as follows: DSGVTQTPKHLITATGQRVTLRCSPRSGDLSVYWYQQSLDQGLQFLIQYYNGEERAKGNILERFSAQQFPDLHSELNLSSLELGDSALYFCASSVADRGNYGYTFGSGTRLTVV.

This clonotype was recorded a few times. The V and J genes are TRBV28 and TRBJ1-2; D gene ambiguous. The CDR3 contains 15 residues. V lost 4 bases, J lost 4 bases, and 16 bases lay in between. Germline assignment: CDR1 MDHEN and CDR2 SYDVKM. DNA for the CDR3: TGTGCCAGCAGTTCTCCGTCCCGTCAGAGCTATGGCTACACCTTC. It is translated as CASSSPSRQSYGYTF.

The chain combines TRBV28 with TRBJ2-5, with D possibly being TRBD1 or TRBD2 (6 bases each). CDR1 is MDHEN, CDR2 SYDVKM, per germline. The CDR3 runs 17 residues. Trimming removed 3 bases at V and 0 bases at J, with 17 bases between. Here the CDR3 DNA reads TGTGCCAGCAGTTTTCCCGGTTGGGGGGCCTACCAAGAGACCCAGTACTTC. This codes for CASSFPGWGAYQETQYF. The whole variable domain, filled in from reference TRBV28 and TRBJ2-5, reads DVKVTQSSRYLVKRTGEKVFLECVQDMDHENMFWYRQDPGLGLRLIYFSYDVKMKEKGDIPEGYSVSREKKERFSLILESASTNQTSMYLCASSFPGWGAYQETQYFGPGTRLLVL.